Each of the 14 T cell receptor beta chains below was sequenced from the same sample in a study of blood T cell repertoires in COVID-19. Assay: immunoSEQ multiplex PCR; the TCRdb copy retains only in-frame clones and omits some. This sample carries 100,000 to 150,000 clones, less than 90% of them seen once, and the ten largest clones take 6.6%. Sequencing was done on a sample of peripheral blood. The receptors derive from an elderly man with active or convalescent COVID-19.

CDR3 nucleotides: TGTGCCAGCAGTTACGGGCCGGGAAGTTCACCCCTCCACTTT. It translates to CASSYGPGSSPLHF. The chain combines TRBV6-5 with TRBJ1-6; D gene ambiguous. Germline lookup yields CDR1 MNHEY and CDR2 SVGAGI. The V gene lost 2 bases and the J gene lost 9 bases, with 11 bases spanning the gap. The CDR3 extends over 14 amino acids.

CDR3 amino acids: CASSFRTYGYTF. CDR3 bases: TGTGCCAGCAGTTTCCGAACTTATGGCTACACCTTC. This rearrangement joins TRBV28 to TRBJ1-2; D remains unclear. The V gene's germline CDR1 is MDHEN and CDR2 SYDVKM. The V gene lost 3 bases and the J gene lost 5 bases, with 7 bases spanning the gap. The CDR3 length is 12 residues.

This clone appeared a single time. The rearrangement links TRBV9 to TRBJ2-5; TRBD2 matches at 14 bases. The germline V gene has CDR1 SGDLS and CDR2 YYNGEE. V gave up 4 bases and J gave up 2 bases; unmatched junction bases: 7. The CDR3 runs to 17 residues. The CDR3 DNA is TGTGCCAGCAGCTCGGGGACTAGCGGGGGCATTCAAGAGACCCAGTACTTC. Protein product: CASSSGTSGGIQETQYF.

The V call is TRBV15, the J call TRBJ2-3; 13 bases match TRBD2. The J segment lost 9 bases and the V segment lost 8 bases, leaving 11 bases of the junction unmatched. The CDR3 is made up of 15 amino acids. From germline, CDR1 is LNHNV and CDR2 YYDKDF (reference sequence). The CDR3 DNA reads TGTGCCACCGGGGTAGGAACTAGCGGGAGGGGCACGCAGTATTTT. Encoded protein: CATGVGTSGRGTQYF.

The V gene is TRBV5-6, the J gene TRBJ2-4; weak D call: TRBD2 (6 bases). V dropped 1 base and J dropped 6 bases, with 14 bases sitting between them. The CDR3 extends over 15 amino acids. CDR1 and CDR2 from the germline V gene are SGHDT and YYEEEE. The CDR3 protein is CASSLIRVSGNIQYF. The CDR3 DNA sequence: TGTGCCAGCAGCTTGATACGGGTTAGCGGAAACATTCAGTACTTC.

The rearrangement links TRBV29-1 to TRBJ2-6; D possibly corresponds to TRBD1 (5 bases). The CDR3 runs 14 residues. Germline V gives CDR1 SQVTM, CDR2 ANQGSEA. Trimming pared 4 bases from V and 9 bases from J, leaving 16 bases between. CDR3 region: CSVGLDIPNNVLTF. In DNA, the CDR3 is TGCAGCGTTGGCCTGGACATCCCCAACAACGTCCTGACTTTC.

This clone was recorded only once. This chain links TRBV7-8 with TRBJ1-1; 11 bases match TRBD1. The trim removed 1 base at V and 6 bases at J, leaving 1 base unmatched. The CDR3 covers 14 residues. Germline V gives CDR1 SGHVS, CDR2 FQNEAQ. Here the CDR3 reads CASSLVGQGAEAFF. As DNA, the CDR3 is TGTGCCAGCAGCTTAGTGGGACAGGGGGCTGAAGCTTTCTTT.

This chain joins TRBV18 and TRBJ1-1; 7 bases are shared with TRBD1. Trimming cost V 2 bases and J 3 bases; bases outside gene matches: 6. CDR3 length: 15 amino acids. Germline loops: CDR1 KGHSH, CDR2 LQKENI. This CDR3 reads CASSPGQALDTEAFF. CDR3 nucleotides: TGTGCCAGCTCACCAGGACAGGCGCTCGACACTGAAGCTTTCTTT.

V and J are TRBV18 and TRBJ1-5; TRBD1 matches 9 bases. Germline values: CDR1 KGHSH, CDR2 LQKENI. The CDR3 consists of 19 residues. V lost 6 bases, J lost 0 bases, and 15 bases stayed unmatched. CDR3 amino acids: CASSLAGTGRSGSNQPQHF. CDR3 in DNA: TGTGCCAGCTCGCTTGCCGGGACAGGGAGAAGTGGTAGCAATCAGCCCCAGCATTTT.

This clone has a single count. The gene calls are TRBV14 and TRBJ1-6; no clear D. Germline CDR1 and CDR2: SGHDN and FVKESK. The CDR3 is 14 residues long. V was trimmed by 8 bases and J by 0 bases, leaving 8 bases between them. The CDR3 region is CASRGSSYNSPLHF. The CDR3 coding sequence is TGTGCCAGCCGCGGGAGCTCCTATAATTCACCCCTCCACTTT.

This chain links TRBV19 with TRBJ1-2, with D perhaps TRBD1 (5 bases). This CDR3 region has 14 residues. The germline gives CDR1 LNHDA, CDR2 SQIVND (reference sequence). Trimming stripped 8 bases from V and 6 bases from J, with 19 bases between. CDR3 coding DNA: TGTGCCAGTCTTAATACGGGGGGATACGATGGCTACACCTTC. Its translation is CASLNTGGYDGYTF.

This clone showed up just a few times. The chain is built from TRBV27 and TRBJ1-3; 9 nucleotides align to TRBD1. J was trimmed by 2 bases and V by 6 bases; bases with no gene match: 5. This CDR3 is built from 15 residues. Per germline, CDR1 MNHEY and CDR2 SMNVEV (reference sequence). CDR3: CASRAGTGTGNTIYF. The CDR3 DNA reads TGTGCCAGCAGGGCCGGGACAGGGACTGGAAACACCATATATTTT.

The gene calls are TRBV5-6 and TRBJ2-5; 8 bases are shared with TRBD1. After removal of 4 bases from V and 5 bases from J, the junction contained 4 bases not matched to a gene. This CDR3 has 13 amino acids. In germline, CDR1 is SGHDT, CDR2 YYEEEE. DNA of the CDR3: TGTGCCAGCAGCCCGACAGGGGACGAGACCCAGTACTTC. It specifies CASSPTGDETQYF.

In this sample, this clone turned up a few times. The genes are TRBV6-1 and TRBJ1-6, with unresolved D. Germline V gene lookup returns CDR1 MNHNS and CDR2 SASEGT. The CDR3 is 15 residues long. V lost 2 bases to trimming and J lost 5 bases, with 10 bases between them. For the CDR3, the DNA is TGTGCCAGCAGTGAAAGATACAGAAATAATTCACCCCTCCACTTT. Protein sequence: CASSERYRNNSPLHF.